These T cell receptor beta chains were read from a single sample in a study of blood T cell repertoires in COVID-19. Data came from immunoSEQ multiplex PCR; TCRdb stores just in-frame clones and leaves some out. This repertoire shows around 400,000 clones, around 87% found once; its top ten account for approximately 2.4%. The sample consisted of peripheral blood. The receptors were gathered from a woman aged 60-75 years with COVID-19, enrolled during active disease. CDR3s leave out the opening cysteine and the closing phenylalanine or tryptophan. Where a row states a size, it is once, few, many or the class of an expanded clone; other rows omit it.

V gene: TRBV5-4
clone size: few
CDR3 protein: ASSGGQGGETTEAF

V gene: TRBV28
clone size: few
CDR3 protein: ASSRRAQY

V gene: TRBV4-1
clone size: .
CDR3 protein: ASSLAGQGPSYEQY

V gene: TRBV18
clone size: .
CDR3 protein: ASSTGRPGYT

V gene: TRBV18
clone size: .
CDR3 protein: ASSPEPGRAQGYT

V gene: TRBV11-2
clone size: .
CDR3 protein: ASSSIGQAASHYGYT

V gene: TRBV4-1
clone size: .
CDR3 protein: ASSQDMGAAYEQY

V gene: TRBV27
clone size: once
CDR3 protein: ASKPGYSNQPQH

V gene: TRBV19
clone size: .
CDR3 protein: ASLSGNTIY

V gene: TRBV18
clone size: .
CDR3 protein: ASSPSQGANYGYT

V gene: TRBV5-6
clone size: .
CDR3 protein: ASSLNGGNYGYT

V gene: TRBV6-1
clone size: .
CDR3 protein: ASSEPVQKLDTQY

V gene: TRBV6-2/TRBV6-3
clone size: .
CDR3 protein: ASSPTGGKKTQY

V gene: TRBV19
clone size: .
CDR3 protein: ASSRIRDRVGTDTQY

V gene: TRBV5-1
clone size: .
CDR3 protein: ASSSRGYLSRNTEAF

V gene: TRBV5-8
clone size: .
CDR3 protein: ASRPWGGLQETQY